This T cell receptor (beta chain) was recovered during a study of regulatory T cells in long-lasting Graves disease (dated by TCRdb to the early 2020s). Context from the whole study: Patients with newly diagnosed Graves' disease had been on antithyroid drugs for under 3 months. The study took place in China and was registered as a clinical trial. Peripheral blood TCR sequencing and RNA sequencing compared persistent Graves' disease patients with newly diagnosed Graves' disease patients. A total of 33 samples were covered by TCR sequencing, comprising approximately 13 persistent and about 20 newly diagnosed Graves' disease patients.

This clonotype was seen only a few times. Its antigen is not yet known. No base quality values were provided; no much bigger clone lies one nucleotide off. The time point label corresponds to: newly diagnosed GD, antithyroid drugs for less than 3 months. For both TCR sequencing and RNA sequencing, RNA was extracted from PBMCs in TRIzol. The diagnosis of Graves' disease was made according to American Thyroid Association guidelines. Patients for the study were recruited at an endocrinology department in Xi'an, China. From each patient, 7.5 to 9.5 milliliters of peripheral blood was collected into an EDTA anticoagulant tube. Ficoll Paque Plus density gradient separation was used to isolate PBMCs, and no further T cell sorting was performed. An Agilent 2100 Bioanalyzer and agarose gel were used to assess RNA quality, and a NanoDrop 2000 was used to measure RNA concentration. The library was generated by multiplex PCR. Sequencing used an Illumina HiSeq 4000. TCR beta libraries were built with iRepertoire HTBI primers and Arm-PCR amplification of CDR3 regions. Before sequencing, the PCR products went through gel purification. As for how the authors treated the data: Gene usage analysis of CDR3 amino acid clonotypes relied on the roughly 60 TRBV and over 13 TRBJ segments identified across samples. Filtered high-quality paired reads were merged into contigs using COPE and FqMerger. Contigs were aligned with BLAST to IMGT TRBV, TRBD and TRBJ reference genes, and CDR3 was defined per IMGT. Highly expanded clones were defined as clonotypes with a frequency above 0.1%. Repertoire diversity was measured by Shannon entropy, and V-J evenness by the Gini coefficient. A clonotype found in more than one individual was treated as public. The public reads were reanalyzed by TCRdb: fastp trimming at Q25, MiXCR alignment, in-frame beta chains only. Each entry is one CDR3 protein sequence, shown with its most common DNA and genes. The V and J calls and clone size come from TCRdb's table, not from the authors' own analysis. This sample lists around 500,000 distinct CDR3 sequences; about 16% were detected once. The ten largest make up 20% to 30% of the sample.

What the research found in general, with its limitations: A larger number of public clonotypes was shared among persistent patients (approximately 2,500) than among newly diagnosed patients (approximately 930). Because the primary lesion, thyroid tissue, could not be accessed, the study looked at peripheral blood alone. Sequencing and analysis were restricted to the TCR beta chain. The authors noted that the small sample size was a limitation that may lower accuracy. Persistent disease showed preferential use of TRBV28, TRBJ1-2 and TRBJ2-5, whereas newly diagnosed disease favored TRBV20-1 and TRBJ2-1. Lower TCR Shannon entropy and fewer highly expanded clones were observed in persistent Graves' disease patients than in newly diagnosed patients, which suggested clonal expansion.

Trimming leaves V shorter by 3 bases and J shorter by 7 bases, with the junction holding 3 bases beyond the gene matches. Taken from cysteine to phenylalanine, the CDR3 has 15 residues. Of all the DNA, just the CDR3 is kept, 45 bases in frame from base 1. Sequences ENHRY (CDR1) and SYGVKD (CDR2) are obtained from the germline V gene. These data also featured in a second study, about T cells in Graves' hyperthyroidism and ophthalmopathy. The second investigation adds: Stable Graves' hyperthyroidism was defined as the absence of progression to ophthalmopathy over 18 months of follow-up. The hyperthyroidism patients were between 18 and 65 years old and newly diagnosed, with a disease duration of less than 2 months. The study excluded patients with uncontrolled infections, other autoimmune diseases, pregnancy or lactation. Clinical symptoms, serum thyroxine and TRAb, thyroid ultrasound, and orbital computed tomography formed the basis for the diagnoses. A first-round RT-PCR of the TCR CDR3 used the HTBI primer set with the Qiagen OneStep RT-PCR kit. Most expanded thyroid clonotypes (frequency above 0.001) were also detected in blood, a finding suggesting that blood repertoires may reflect thyroid immune responses. A 13 V-J signature model separated ophthalmopathy from stable hyperthyroidism, with about 90% sensitivity and about 81% specificity in cross-validation and 80%/75% in testing. In validation, the model predicted progression to ophthalmopathy a median of roughly 6.5 months before onset, with over 55% sensitivity and 72.22% specificity. A discovery cohort of around 100 patients, 43 with Graves' ophthalmopathy and about 60 with stable Graves' hyperthyroidism, was used to find distinguishing TCR V-J signatures. Whether ophthalmopathy could be predicted prospectively was tested in an independent validation cohort made up of 18 hyperthyroidism patients plus 17 patients who later progressed to ophthalmopathy. The 100 or so discovery patients were randomly divided into training and test sets at a 7:3 ratio. In addition, the study compared T-cell repertoires in thyroid tissue and in blood from roughly six Graves' hyperthyroidism patients. After sampling, hyperthyroidism patients received methimazole starting at 30 mg daily, and ophthalmopathy patients received high-dose intravenous methylprednisolone. A second multiplex PCR round built the libraries, followed by size selection and purification. Sequencing of the libraries was done on an Illumina HiSeq2000 using paired-end 100 bp reads. SOAPnuke was used to process the raw data, with reads discarded if the reads contained adapters or uncalled bases, had a mean Phred below 15, or lacked an exact constant-primer or identifier match. High-quality paired reads were merged using COPE v1.2.5, and each unique nucleotide sequence was defined as a clonotype. Clonotypes were aligned to IMGT TRBV, TRBD and TRBJ reference segments using MiTCR v1.1. The analysis was restricted to V-J combinations with a frequency above 0.0001, which together covered 99% to 99.2% of the repertoires. A TCS score was defined as the ratio of F50 (clonal expansion) to E x V (chaos), with BLOSUM62-based TCRdist applied between CDR3 peptides within each V-J. Welch's t-statistics and random forest reduced around 520 V-J features to 10 to 15, which were used in a naive Bayes classifier (R e1071). Sample size was not statistically predetermined, and blinding of investigators to group allocation was not performed. TCR Vbeta CDR3 sequencing of roughly 140 peripheral blood samples (under 45 ophthalmopathy, about 80 hyperthyroidism and roughly 17 progressor patients) is reported in the paper.

The receptor's source is a woman aged 35-65 years with Graves disease. Donor details come from another sample of the same person, matched by shared clones. Sequences were derived from peripheral blood mononuclear cells (PBMCs), sampled at new diagnosis, from a patient treated with antithyroid drugs. The chain joins TRBV10-3 to TRBJ1-6, with 10 junctional bases fitting TRBD1. The DNA reads as follows: TGTGCCATCAGTGAAGGGGGACAGGGGAATTCACCCCTCCACTTT. Its translation is CAISEGGQGNSPLHF.